The source of this T cell receptor beta chain is a study of blood T cell repertoires in COVID-19. The wider study: Nucleic acid was either cDNA or gDNA, and it came from T cells, B-cell-depleted T cells, or PBMCs.

This clone was found a few times. The CDR3 consists of 14 residues. CDR1 and CDR2 from the germline V gene are SQVTM and ANQGSEA. Unmatched junction bases numbered 3, after V lost 4 bases and J lost 0 bases. Sequencing used immunoSEQ multiplex PCR; TCRdb keeps in-frame clones, though not all of them. Of 220,000 or so clones listed, nearly 90% are singletons. The TCR sequence derives from a man aged 25-40 years who had been exposed to COVID-19. V gene TRBV29-1 combines with J gene TRBJ1-1; TRBD1 matches 9 bases. The sample taken for sequencing was PBMCs or T cells enriched from blood (not recorded which). The CDR3 sequence is CSVATGGVNTEAFF. DNA for the CDR3: TGCAGCGTTGCGACAGGGGGTGTGAACACTGAAGCTTTCTTT. The full variable domain, completed using reference TRBV29-1 and TRBJ1-1, is SAVISQKPSRDICQRGTSLTIQCQVDSQVTMMFWYRQQPGQSLTLIATANQGSEATYESGFVIDKFPISRPNLTFSTLTVSNMSPEDSSIYLCSVATGGVNTEAFFGQGTRLTVV.